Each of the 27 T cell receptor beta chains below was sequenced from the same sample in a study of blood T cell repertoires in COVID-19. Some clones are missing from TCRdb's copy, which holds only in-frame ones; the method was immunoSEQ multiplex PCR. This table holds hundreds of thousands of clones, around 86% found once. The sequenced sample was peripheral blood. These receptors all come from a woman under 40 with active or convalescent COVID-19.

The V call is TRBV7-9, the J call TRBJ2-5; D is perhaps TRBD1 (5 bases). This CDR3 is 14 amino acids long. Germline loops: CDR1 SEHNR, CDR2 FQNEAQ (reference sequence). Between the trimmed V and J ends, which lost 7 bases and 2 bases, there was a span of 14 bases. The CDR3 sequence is CASTPGNLQETQYF. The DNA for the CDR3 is TGTGCCAGCACCCCAGGGAATCTACAAGAGACCCAGTACTTC.

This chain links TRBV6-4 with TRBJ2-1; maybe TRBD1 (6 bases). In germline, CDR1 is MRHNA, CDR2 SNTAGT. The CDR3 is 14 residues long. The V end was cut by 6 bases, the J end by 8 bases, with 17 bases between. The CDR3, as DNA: TGTGCCAGCAGCCTGCTCAGGGGTTCCGATGAGCAGTTCTTC. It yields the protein CASSLLRGSDEQFF.

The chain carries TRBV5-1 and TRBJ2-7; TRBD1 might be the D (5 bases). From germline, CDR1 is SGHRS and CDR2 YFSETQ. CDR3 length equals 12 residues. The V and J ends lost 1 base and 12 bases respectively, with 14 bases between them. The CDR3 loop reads CASSLSQGPTYF. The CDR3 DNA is TGCGCCAGCAGCTTGTCCCAGGGCCCTACGTACTTC.

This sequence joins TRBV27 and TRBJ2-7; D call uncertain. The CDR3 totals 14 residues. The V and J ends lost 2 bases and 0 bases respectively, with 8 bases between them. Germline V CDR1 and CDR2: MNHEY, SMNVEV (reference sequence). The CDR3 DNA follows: TGTGCCAGCAGTTTAACCGAGAGCTCCTACGAGCAGTACTTC. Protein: CASSLTESSYEQYF.

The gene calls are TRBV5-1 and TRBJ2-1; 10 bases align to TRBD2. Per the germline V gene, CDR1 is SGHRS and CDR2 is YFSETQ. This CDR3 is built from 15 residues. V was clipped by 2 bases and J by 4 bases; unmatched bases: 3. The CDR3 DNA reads TGCGCCAGCAGCTTAGCGGGGGGGATTTACAATGAGCAGTTCTTC. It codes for CASSLAGGIYNEQFF.

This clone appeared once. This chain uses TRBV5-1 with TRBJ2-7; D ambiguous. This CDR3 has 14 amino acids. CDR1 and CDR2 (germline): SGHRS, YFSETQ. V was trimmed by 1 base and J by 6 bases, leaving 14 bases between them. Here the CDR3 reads CASSLSTVQPEQYF. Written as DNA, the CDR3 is TGCGCCAGCAGCTTGAGTACCGTACAGCCCGAGCAGTACTTC.

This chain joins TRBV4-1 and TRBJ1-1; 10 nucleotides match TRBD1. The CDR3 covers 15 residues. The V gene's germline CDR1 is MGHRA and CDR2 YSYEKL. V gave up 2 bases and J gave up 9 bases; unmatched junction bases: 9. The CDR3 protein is CASSQSGQGLSQAFF. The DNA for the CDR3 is TGCGCCAGCAGCCAATCGGGACAGGGGCTCTCCCAAGCTTTCTTT.

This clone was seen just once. The CDR3 loop is CASSLHPGTGNEKLFF. As DNA, the CDR3 is TGCGCCAGCAGCCTCCATCCCGGGACAGGTAATGAAAAACTGTTTTTT. The rearrangement uses TRBV4-1 and TRBJ1-4; 8 bases map to TRBD1. CDR3 length equals 16 residues. Germline V CDR1 and CDR2: MGHRA, YSYEKL. The J segment lost 4 bases and the V segment lost 4 bases, leaving 8 bases of the junction unmatched.

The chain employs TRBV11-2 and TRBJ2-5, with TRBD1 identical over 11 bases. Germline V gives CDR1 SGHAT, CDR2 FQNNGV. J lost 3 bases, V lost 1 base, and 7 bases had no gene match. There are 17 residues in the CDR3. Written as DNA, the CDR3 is TGTGCCAGCAGCTTAGGCGCCGGGACAGGGGGAAAAGAGACCCAGTACTTC. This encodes CASSLGAGTGGKETQYF.

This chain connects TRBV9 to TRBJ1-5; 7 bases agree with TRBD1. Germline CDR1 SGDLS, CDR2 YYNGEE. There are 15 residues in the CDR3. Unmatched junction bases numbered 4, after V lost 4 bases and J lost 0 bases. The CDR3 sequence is CASSPGTVSNQPQHF. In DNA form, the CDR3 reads TGTGCCAGCAGCCCCGGGACAGTTAGCAATCAGCCCCAGCATTTT.

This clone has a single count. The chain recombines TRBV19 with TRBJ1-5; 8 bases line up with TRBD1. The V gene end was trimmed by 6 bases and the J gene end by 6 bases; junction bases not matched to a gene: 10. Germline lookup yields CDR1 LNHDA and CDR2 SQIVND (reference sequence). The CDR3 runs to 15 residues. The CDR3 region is CASSSRKDRAQPQHF. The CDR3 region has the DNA TGTGCCAGTAGCAGTAGGAAGGACAGGGCTCAGCCCCAGCATTTT.

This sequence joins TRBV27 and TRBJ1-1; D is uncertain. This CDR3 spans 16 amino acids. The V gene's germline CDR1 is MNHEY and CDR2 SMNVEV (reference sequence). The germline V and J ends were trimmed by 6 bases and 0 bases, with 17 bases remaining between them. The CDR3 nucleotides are TGTGCCAGCAGGCACGGCTTTACAGAGTTGAACACTGAAGCTTTCTTT. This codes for CASRHGFTELNTEAFF.

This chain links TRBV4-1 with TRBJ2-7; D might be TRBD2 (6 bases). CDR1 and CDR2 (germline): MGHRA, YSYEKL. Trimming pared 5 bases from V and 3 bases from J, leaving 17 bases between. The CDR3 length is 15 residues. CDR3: CASSSAAGLIYEQYF. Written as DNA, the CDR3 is TGCGCCAGCAGCTCAGCCGCGGGACTTATCTACGAGCAGTACTTC.

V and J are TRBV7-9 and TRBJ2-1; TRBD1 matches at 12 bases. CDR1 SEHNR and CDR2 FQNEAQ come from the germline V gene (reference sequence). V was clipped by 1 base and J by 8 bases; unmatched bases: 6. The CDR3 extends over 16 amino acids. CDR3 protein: CASSLVGTGGRDEQFF. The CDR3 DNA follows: TGTGCCAGCAGCTTAGTGGGGACAGGGGGCAGGGATGAGCAGTTCTTC.

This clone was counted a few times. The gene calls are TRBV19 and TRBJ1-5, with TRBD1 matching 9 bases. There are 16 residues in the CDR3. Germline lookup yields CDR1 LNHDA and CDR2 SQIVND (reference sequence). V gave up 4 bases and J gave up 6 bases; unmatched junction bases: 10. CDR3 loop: CASSTTGTGWSQPQHF. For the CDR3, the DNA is TGTGCCAGTAGTACCACCGGGACAGGGTGGTCTCAGCCCCAGCATTTT.

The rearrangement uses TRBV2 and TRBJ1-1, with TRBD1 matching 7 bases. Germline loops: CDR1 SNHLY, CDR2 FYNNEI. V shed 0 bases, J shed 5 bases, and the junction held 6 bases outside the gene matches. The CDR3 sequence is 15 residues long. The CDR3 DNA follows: TGTGCCAGCAGTGAAGCGCGAACAGGGGTGACTGAAGCTTTCTTT. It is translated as CASSEARTGVTEAFF.

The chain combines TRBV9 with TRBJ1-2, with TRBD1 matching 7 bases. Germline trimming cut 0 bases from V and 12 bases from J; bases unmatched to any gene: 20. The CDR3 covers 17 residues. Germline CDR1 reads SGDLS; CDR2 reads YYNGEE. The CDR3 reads CASSVAPRDSPEVDDTF. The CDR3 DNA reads TGTGCCAGCAGCGTAGCTCCCCGGGACAGCCCCGAGGTCGACGACACCTTC.

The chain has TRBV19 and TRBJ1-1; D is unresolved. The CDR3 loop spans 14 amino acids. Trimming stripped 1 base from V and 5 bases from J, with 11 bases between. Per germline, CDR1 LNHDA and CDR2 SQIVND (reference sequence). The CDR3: CASSIGAGSTEAFF. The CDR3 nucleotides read TGTGCCAGTAGTATAGGGGCGGGGTCGACTGAAGCTTTCTTT.

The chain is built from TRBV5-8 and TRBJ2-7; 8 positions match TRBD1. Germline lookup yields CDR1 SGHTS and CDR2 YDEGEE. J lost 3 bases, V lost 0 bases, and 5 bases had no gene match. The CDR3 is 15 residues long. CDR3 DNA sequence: TGTGCCAGCAGCTTGGCGGACAGGGCGGGCTACGAGCAGTACTTC. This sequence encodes CASSLADRAGYEQYF.

CDR3 nucleotide sequence: TGTGCCAGCAGCTTAGTAGACTCCACAGATACGCAGTATTTT. Translation: CASSLVDSTDTQYF. This sequence joins TRBV7-2 and TRBJ2-3; no reliable D call. Germline values: CDR1 SGHTA, CDR2 FQGNSA. V was trimmed by 1 base and J by 2 bases, leaving 7 bases between them. The CDR3 consists of 14 residues. Supplemented by reference TRBV7-2 and TRBJ2-3, the full variable domain reads GAGVSQSPSNKVTEKGKDVELRCDPISGHTALYWYRQSLGQGLEFLIYFQGNSAPDKSGLPSDRFSAERTGGSVSTLTIQRTQQEDSAVYLCASSLVDSTDTQYFGPGTRLTVL.

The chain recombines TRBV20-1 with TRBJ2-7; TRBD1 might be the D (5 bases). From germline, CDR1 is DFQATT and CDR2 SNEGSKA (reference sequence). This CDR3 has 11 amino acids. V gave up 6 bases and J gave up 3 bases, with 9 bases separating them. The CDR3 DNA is TGCAGTGCCGTAGGGGACTACGAGCAGTACTTC. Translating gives CSAVGDYEQYF.

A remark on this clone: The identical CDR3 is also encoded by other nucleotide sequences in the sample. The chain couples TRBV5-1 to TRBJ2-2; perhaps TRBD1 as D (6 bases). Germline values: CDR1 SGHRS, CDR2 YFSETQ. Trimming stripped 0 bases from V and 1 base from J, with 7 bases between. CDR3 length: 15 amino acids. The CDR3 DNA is TGCGCCAGCAGCTTGGGGACAGTGAACACCGGGGAGCTGTTTTTT. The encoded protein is CASSLGTVNTGELFF.

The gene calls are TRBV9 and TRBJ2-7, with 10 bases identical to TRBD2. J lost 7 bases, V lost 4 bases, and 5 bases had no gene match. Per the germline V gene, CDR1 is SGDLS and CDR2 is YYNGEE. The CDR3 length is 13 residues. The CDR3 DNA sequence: TGTGCCAGCAGCACGGGACTAGCGAGAGAGCAGTACTTC. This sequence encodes CASSTGLAREQYF.

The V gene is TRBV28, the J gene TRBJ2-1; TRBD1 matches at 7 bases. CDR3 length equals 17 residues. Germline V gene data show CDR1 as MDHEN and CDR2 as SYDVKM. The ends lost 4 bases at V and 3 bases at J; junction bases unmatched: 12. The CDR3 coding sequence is TGTGCCAGCAGTTCTGGTAGGGGGCAGCGAGACTACAATGAGCAGTTCTTC. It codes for CASSSGRGQRDYNEQFF. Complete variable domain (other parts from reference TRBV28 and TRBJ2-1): DVKVTQSSRYLVKRTGEKVFLECVQDMDHENMFWYRQDPGLGLRLIYFSYDVKMKEKGDIPEGYSVSREKKERFSLILESASTNQTSMYLCASSSGRGQRDYNEQFFGPGTRLTVL.

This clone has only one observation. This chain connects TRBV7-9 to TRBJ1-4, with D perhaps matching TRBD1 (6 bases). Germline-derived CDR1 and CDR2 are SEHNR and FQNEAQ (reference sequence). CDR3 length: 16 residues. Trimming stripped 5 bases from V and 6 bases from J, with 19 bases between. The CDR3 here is CASSPLREQGDEKLFF. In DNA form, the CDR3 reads TGTGCCAGCAGCCCCCTACGGGAACAGGGCGATGAAAAACTGTTTTTT.

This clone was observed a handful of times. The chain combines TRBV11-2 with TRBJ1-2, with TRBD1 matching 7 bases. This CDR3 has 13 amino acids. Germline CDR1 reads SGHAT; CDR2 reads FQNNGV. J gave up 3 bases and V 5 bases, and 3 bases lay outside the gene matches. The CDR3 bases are TGTGCCAGCAGCCCCGGGACAGACTATGGCTACACCTTC. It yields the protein CASSPGTDYGYTF.

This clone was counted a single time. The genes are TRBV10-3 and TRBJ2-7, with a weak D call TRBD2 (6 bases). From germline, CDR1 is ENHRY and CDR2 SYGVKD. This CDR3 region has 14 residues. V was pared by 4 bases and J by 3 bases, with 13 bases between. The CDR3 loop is CAISGRDSGYEQYF. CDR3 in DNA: TGTGCCATCAGTGGTCGGGACTCTGGCTACGAGCAGTACTTC.